This passage covers 25 T cell receptor beta chains from one sample sequenced in a study of shared clonotypes between healthy human individuals. This table comes from immunoSEQ multiplex PCR, and its TCRdb copy is limited to in-frame clones, with some not included. The sample contains under 1,100,000 clones, approximately 70% of which appear only once. Sample: memory CD4+ T cells sorted from blood. The subset: CD45RA-negative fraction. These receptors were collected from a man aged 18 to 29 in good health.

The V call is TRBV4-1, the J call TRBJ2-7; D not resolved. This CDR3 region has 14 residues. Trimming removed 4 bases from V and 1 base from J, with 11 bases in between. CDR1 MGHRA and CDR2 YSYEKL come from the germline V gene. The DNA for the CDR3 is TGCGCCAGCAGCCGCGACGGTCTGTCCTACGAGCAGTACTTC. Translation: CASSRDGLSYEQYF.

V usage is TRBV6-6 and J usage is TRBJ2-1; weak D call: TRBD2 (6 bases). CDR1 is MNHNY and CDR2 is SVGAGI in the germline V gene (reference sequence). Trimming removed 6 bases at V and 8 bases at J, with 23 bases between. The CDR3 is 16 residues long. As DNA, the CDR3 is TGTGCCAGCAGGTCAGACCGCGGGAATAAAGTCGATGAGCAGTTCTTC. Encoded protein: CASRSDRGNKVDEQFF.

The chain is built from TRBV7-8 and TRBJ2-7; TRBD1 matches at 7 bases. CDR1 is SGHVS and CDR2 is FQNEAQ in the germline V gene. V was pared by 5 bases and J by 0 bases, with 4 bases of the junction left unmatched. This CDR3 contains 14 residues. The CDR3 here is CASSPGQFSYEQYF. The DNA of the CDR3 is TGTGCCAGCAGCCCGGGACAGTTCTCCTACGAGCAGTACTTC. Full variable domain (remainder filled in from reference TRBV7-8 and TRBJ2-7): GAGVSQSPRYKVAKRGQDVALRCDPISGHVSLFWYQQALGQGPEFLTYFQNEAQLDKSGLPSDRFFAERPEGSVSTLKIQRTQQEDSAVYLCASSPGQFSYEQYFGPGTRLTVT.

The CDR3 DNA is TGTGCCAGCAGTGTCGGGGGGCTTAATTCACCCCTCCACTTT. Residues: CASSVGGLNSPLHF. This chain uses TRBV6-1 with TRBJ1-6; D possibly corresponds to TRBD1 (6 bases). Germline loops: CDR1 MNHNS, CDR2 SASEGT. Trimming left V 4 bases short and J 6 bases short, with 10 bases between. The length of the CDR3 is 14 residues.

The V call is TRBV27, the J call TRBJ2-3, with 14 bases matching TRBD2. The germline gives CDR1 MNHEY, CDR2 SMNVEV (reference sequence). CDR3 length: 16 residues. Trimming at V came to 2 bases and at J to 5 bases, leaving 3 bases not matched to a gene. DNA for the CDR3: TGTGCCAGCAGTTTACGACTAGCGGGAGGGGTAGATACGCAGTATTTT. It translates to CASSLRLAGGVDTQYF.

As DNA, the CDR3 is TGTGCCAGCAGCCAGAGCTCCGGGGGTGGAGCCAAAAACATTCAGTACTTC. Amino acids: CASSQSSGGGAKNIQYF. This sequence joins TRBV4-2 and TRBJ2-4, with D perhaps matching TRBD2 (6 bases). Trimming left V 3 bases short and J 0 bases short, with 15 bases between. Germline CDR1 is LGHNA and CDR2 is YNFKEQ. This CDR3 region has 17 residues.

The CDR3 is CASSLVPSFENRGEGTGELFF. CDR3 sequence (DNA): TGCGCCAGCAGCTTGGTACCCTCCTTCGAAAACAGGGGGGAGGGCACCGGGGAGCTGTTTTTT. The chain carries TRBV5-1 and TRBJ2-2; D is possibly TRBD1 (8 bases). V was pared by 0 bases and J by 4 bases, with 28 bases between. Germline-derived CDR1 and CDR2 are SGHRS and YFSETQ. The CDR3 is made up of 21 amino acids.

Remarks on this clone: Other DNA sequences of this sample code for an identical CDR3. The V and J genes are TRBV11-3 and TRBJ2-3; possibly TRBD2 for D (5 bases). In germline, CDR1 is SGHNT, CDR2 YENEEA. Deletions cut 2 bases from V and 3 bases from J, with 12 bases between. The CDR3 is 15 residues long. This CDR3 is CASSLRGGRTDTQYF. CDR3 DNA: TGTGCCAGCAGCTTACGCGGAGGAAGAACAGATACGCAGTATTTT.

The rearrangement links TRBV6-1 to TRBJ2-3; D is unresolved. Germline values: CDR1 MNHNS, CDR2 SASEGT. V gave up 1 base and J gave up 3 bases, with 8 bases separating them. CDR3 length: 14 amino acids. The CDR3 loop is CASSEVPLTDTQYF. The CDR3, as DNA: TGTGCCAGCAGTGAAGTCCCCCTAACAGATACGCAGTATTTT.

The V call is TRBV2, the J call TRBJ1-5, with D possibly matching TRBD1 (5 bases). This CDR3 has 13 amino acids. CDR1 and CDR2 (germline): SNHLY, FYNNEI. The V end was cut by 8 bases, the J end by 1 base, with 9 bases between. The CDR3 loop reads CASGGWSNQPQHF. The CDR3 bases are TGTGCCAGCGGGGGGTGGAGCAATCAGCCCCAGCATTTT. Combining the CDR3 with reference TRBV2 and TRBJ1-5 gives the whole variable domain EPEVTQTPSHQVTQMGQEVILRCVPISNHLYFYWYRQILGQKVEFLVSFYNNEISEKSEIFDDQFSVERPDGSNFTLKIRSTKLEDSAMYFCASGGWSNQPQHFGDGTRLSIL.

This clone has just a few counts. This chain connects TRBV7-2 to TRBJ2-1; 7 nucleotides match TRBD2. The CDR3 consists of 13 residues. Unmatched junction bases numbered 9, after V lost 5 bases and J lost 11 bases. Germline-derived CDR1 and CDR2 are SGHTA and FQGNSA. CDR3 loop: CASSARLAWQQFF. The CDR3 DNA is TGTGCCAGCAGCGCGAGACTAGCTTGGCAGCAGTTCTTC.

This chain uses TRBV4-1 with TRBJ1-6; 11 nucleotides align to TRBD1. The length of the CDR3 is 18 residues. The germline CDR1 and CDR2 sequences are MGHRA and YSYEKL. V was clipped by 0 bases and J by 5 bases; unmatched bases: 6. In nucleotides, the CDR3 is TGCGCCAGCAGCCAAGACTCTCGGACAGGGGGCAATAATTCACCCCTCCACTTT. This gives the protein CASSQDSRTGGNNSPLHF.

The chain recombines TRBV15 with TRBJ2-5; TRBD2 matches 8 bases. Germline V CDR1 and CDR2: LNHNV, YYDKDF (reference sequence). The CDR3 runs 17 residues. V shed 0 bases, J shed 2 bases, and the junction held 8 bases outside the gene matches. CDR3 sequence (DNA): TGTGCCACCAGCAGAGATCCCCCGGGGGGGGGACAAGAGACCCAGTACTTC. As protein: CATSRDPPGGGQETQYF.

This clone occurred a few times. In nucleotides, the CDR3 is TGTGCCAGCAGTGCAGATTCGGAGGGAACCCAGCCCCAGCATTTT. Encoded protein: CASSADSEGTQPQHF. V usage is TRBV2 and J usage is TRBJ1-5; D is unresolved. The germline gives CDR1 SNHLY, CDR2 FYNNEI. Trimming left V 4 bases short and J 7 bases short, with 17 bases between. CDR3 length: 15 amino acids.

This clone appeared once. V is TRBV7-3 and J is TRBJ2-5, with D unclear. V gave up 2 bases and J gave up 2 bases, with 6 bases separating them. In germline, CDR1 is SGHTA, CDR2 FQGTGA. The CDR3 extends over 13 amino acids. The CDR3 region is CASSLWGQETQYF. DNA of the CDR3: TGTGCCAGCAGCTTATGGGGTCAAGAGACCCAGTACTTC.

The chain couples TRBV30 to TRBJ2-7, with 11 nucleotides matching TRBD2. V was clipped by 3 bases and J by 2 bases; unmatched bases: 6. The CDR3 is 15 amino acids. Germline V gene lookup returns CDR1 GTSNPN and CDR2 SVGIG (reference sequence). The CDR3 nucleotides are TGTGCCTGGAGGATGTTAGCGGGGGGGACCTACGAGCAGTACTTC. Residues: CAWRMLAGGTYEQYF.

J is TRBJ1-5 and V is TRBV10-3; maybe TRBD1 (6 bases). The length of the CDR3 is 15 residues. Germline-derived CDR1 and CDR2 are ENHRY and SYGVKD. V lost 2 bases and J 0 bases, leaving 8 bases between the germline ends. CDR3 protein: CAISERGYSNQPQHF. The CDR3 DNA is TGTGCCATCAGTGAGAGGGGGTATAGCAATCAGCCCCAGCATTTT.

The rearrangement uses TRBV7-9 and TRBJ2-3; no clear D. Trimming stripped 1 base from V and 0 bases from J, with 11 bases between. Germline V CDR1 and CDR2: SEHNR, FQNEAQ (reference sequence). CDR3 length: 16 amino acids. The CDR3 sequence: CASSLGTTTSTDTQYF. CDR3 in DNA: TGTGCCAGCAGCTTAGGAACCACCACTAGCACAGATACGCAGTATTTT.

The rearrangement joins TRBV27 to TRBJ2-7; TRBD2 aligns across 9 bases. Germline lookup yields CDR1 MNHEY and CDR2 SMNVEV (reference sequence). Trimming removed 8 bases from V and 3 bases from J; junction bases left unmatched: 11. This CDR3 spans 15 amino acids. CDR3 sequence: CASGTWGSGSYEQYF. In DNA form, the CDR3 reads TGTGCCAGCGGCACTTGGGGTAGCGGGAGCTACGAGCAGTACTTC.

Comment on this clone: A much more abundant neighbour one base away suggests this may be a read error. V and J are TRBV5-1 and TRBJ2-5, with 11 bases aligning to TRBD2. Per germline, CDR1 SGHRS and CDR2 YFSETQ. V trimming: 0 bases; J trimming: 2 bases; junction bases outside the gene matches: 3. The length of the CDR3 is 16 residues. CDR3 region: CASSLGTSGLQETQYF. DNA for the CDR3: TGCGCCAGCAGCTTGGGGACTAGCGGGTTACAAGAGACCCAGTACTTC. Based on the CDR3 plus reference TRBV5-1 and TRBJ2-5, the full variable domain is KAGVTQTPRYLIKTRGQQVTLSCSPISGHRSVSWYQQTPGQGLQFLFEYFSETQRNKGNFPGRFSGRQFSNSRSEMNVSTLELGDSALYLCASSLGTSGLQETQYFGPGTRLLVL.

The J gene is TRBJ1-6, the V gene TRBV19; TRBD1 matches 7 bases. The CDR3 has 14 amino acids. CDR1 is LNHDA, CDR2 SQIVND, per germline (reference sequence). The V segment lost 8 bases and the J segment 4 bases; nucleotides outside the gene matches: 5. This CDR3 is CASGPGQYNSPLHF. In nucleotides, the CDR3 is TGTGCCAGTGGGCCGGGACAGTATAATTCACCCCTCCACTTT.

V usage is TRBV10-1 and J usage is TRBJ2-7; D gene ambiguous. Per germline, CDR1 WNHNN and CDR2 SYGVQD (reference sequence). The V gene lost 8 bases and the J gene lost 0 bases, with 11 bases spanning the gap. The CDR3 spans 13 residues. DNA of the CDR3: TGCGCCAGCTCCCCCGGGTACTCCTACGAGCAGTACTTC. Translated: CASSPGYSYEQYF.

The chain's CDR3 is CASSLAGAYNEQFF. Here the CDR3 DNA reads TGCGCCAGCAGCTTAGCGGGGGCTTACAATGAGCAGTTCTTC. The rearrangement uses TRBV10-2 and TRBJ2-1; 9 nucleotides align to TRBD2. Germline loops: CDR1 WSHSY, CDR2 SAAADI. The length of the CDR3 is 14 residues. V dropped 6 bases and J dropped 4; count of bases not matched to a gene: 4.

The chain couples TRBV4-1 to TRBJ2-5, with 10 nucleotides matching TRBD1. CDR3 length: 16 amino acids. With 5 bases clipped from V and 2 bases from J, the junction kept 8 bases outside the gene matches. Germline CDR1 MGHRA, CDR2 YSYEKL. The CDR3 DNA is TGCGCCAGCAGCAATTCAGACAGGGGGCTACAAGAGACCCAGTACTTC. Translation gives CASSNSDRGLQETQYF.

This clone was seen a few times. This CDR3 is also generated by other DNA sequences in the sample. The chain recombines TRBV7-3 with TRBJ2-5, with D hard to call. The CDR3 sequence is 13 residues long. The germline V and J ends were trimmed by 0 bases and 2 bases, with 4 bases remaining between them. Per germline, CDR1 SGHTA and CDR2 FQGTGA. The CDR3 protein is CASSLTRQETQYF. The CDR3 coding sequence is TGTGCCAGCAGCTTAACCAGACAAGAGACCCAGTACTTC.